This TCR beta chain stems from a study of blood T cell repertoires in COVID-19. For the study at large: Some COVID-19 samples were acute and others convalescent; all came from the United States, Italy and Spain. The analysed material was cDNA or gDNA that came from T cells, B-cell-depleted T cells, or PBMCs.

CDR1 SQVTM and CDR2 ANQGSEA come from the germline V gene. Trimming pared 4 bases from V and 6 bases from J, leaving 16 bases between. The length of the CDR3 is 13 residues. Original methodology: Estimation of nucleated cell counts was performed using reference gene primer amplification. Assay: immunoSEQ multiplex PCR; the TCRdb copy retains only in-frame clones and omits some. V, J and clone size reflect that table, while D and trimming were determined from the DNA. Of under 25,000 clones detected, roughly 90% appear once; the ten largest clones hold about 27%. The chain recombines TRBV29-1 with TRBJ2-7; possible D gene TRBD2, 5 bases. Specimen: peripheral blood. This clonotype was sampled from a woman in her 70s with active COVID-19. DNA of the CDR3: TGCAGCGTTGTCGGGCCTCCTAGCCTCGAGCAGTACTTC. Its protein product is CSVVGPPSLEQYF.